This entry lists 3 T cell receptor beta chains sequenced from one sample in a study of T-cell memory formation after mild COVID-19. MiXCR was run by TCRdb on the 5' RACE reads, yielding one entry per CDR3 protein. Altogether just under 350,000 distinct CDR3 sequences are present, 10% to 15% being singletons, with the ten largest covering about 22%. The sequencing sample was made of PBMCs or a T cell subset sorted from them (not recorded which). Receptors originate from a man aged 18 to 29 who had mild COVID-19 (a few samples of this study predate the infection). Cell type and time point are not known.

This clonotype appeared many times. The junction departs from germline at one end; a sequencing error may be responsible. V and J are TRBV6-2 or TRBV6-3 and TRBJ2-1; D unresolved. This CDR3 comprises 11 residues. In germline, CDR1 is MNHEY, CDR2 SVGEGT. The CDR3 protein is CASSYNNEQFF. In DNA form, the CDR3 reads TGCGCCAGCAGCTATAACAATGAGCAGTTCTTC.

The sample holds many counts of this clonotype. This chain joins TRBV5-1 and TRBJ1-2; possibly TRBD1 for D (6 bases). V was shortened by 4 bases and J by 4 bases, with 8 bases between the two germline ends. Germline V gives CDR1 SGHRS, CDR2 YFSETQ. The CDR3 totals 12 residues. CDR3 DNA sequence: TGCGCCAGCAGCGTGGACAGCTATGGCTACACCTTC. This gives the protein CASSVDSYGYTF.

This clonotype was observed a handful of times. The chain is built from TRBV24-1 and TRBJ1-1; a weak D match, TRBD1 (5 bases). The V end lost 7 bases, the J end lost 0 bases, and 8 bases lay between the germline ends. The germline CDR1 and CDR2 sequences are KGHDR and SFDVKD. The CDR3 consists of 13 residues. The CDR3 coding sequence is TGTGCCACCAGGTTGGACATGAACACTGAAGCTTTCTTT. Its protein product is CATRLDMNTEAFF.